The TCR beta chain under discussion was sequenced for a study of cytomegalovirus exposure and HLA in healthy donors. Study-wide background: Among about 179 million T cells, an earlier analysis found about 110 million unique TCR beta sequences. Within an early data release were approximately 85 million unique TCRs drawn from HLA-typed donors.

It was with 60 Vbeta and 13 Jbeta primers that the PCR ran. Using immunoSEQ multiplex PCR, the repertoire was profiled, and TCRdb retains in-frame clones only, with some absent. The sample includes some 150,000 clones, around four fifths of them seen just once. Study-level results: Analyses of presence/absence relied on an assumption of roughly uniform sequencing depth across donors. In a later analysis, a missense DCLRE1C variant was linked to TCR beta V- and J-gene trimming.

Worth noting for this clone: The antigen is undetermined.

The source of this sequence is a boy aged 2 to 9 in good health and CMV-seronegative. The source material was PBMCs.

As DNA, the CDR3 is TGTGCCAGCAGCAATTTAGGTAGGAGGATGAACACTGAAGCTTTCTTT. Translation: CASSNLGRRMNTEAFF. The V call is TRBV27, the J call TRBJ1-1; D not resolved. There are 16 residues in the CDR3. V was trimmed by 6 bases and J by 0 bases, leaving 17 bases between them. Per germline, CDR1 MNHEY and CDR2 SMNVEV (reference sequence).